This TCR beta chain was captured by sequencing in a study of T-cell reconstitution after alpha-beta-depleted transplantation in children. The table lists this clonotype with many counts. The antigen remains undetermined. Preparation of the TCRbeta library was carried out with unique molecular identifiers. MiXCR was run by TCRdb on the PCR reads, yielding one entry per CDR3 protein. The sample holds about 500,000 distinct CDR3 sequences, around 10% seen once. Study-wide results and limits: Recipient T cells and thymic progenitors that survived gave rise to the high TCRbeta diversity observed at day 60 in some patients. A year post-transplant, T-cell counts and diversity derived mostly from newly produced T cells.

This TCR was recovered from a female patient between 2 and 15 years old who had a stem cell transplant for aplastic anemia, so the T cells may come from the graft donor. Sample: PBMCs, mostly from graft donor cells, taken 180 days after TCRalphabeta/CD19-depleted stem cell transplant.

Here the CDR3 DNA reads TGTGCCAGCAGCGTAGCTATCAGGGGCGATGAGCAGTTCTTC. This codes for CASSVAIRGDEQFF. The V gene is TRBV9, the J gene TRBJ2-1; a possible D gene is TRBD1 (6 bases). The germline CDR1 and CDR2 sequences are SGDLS and YYNGEE. V lost 0 bases and J lost 8, with 12 bases in between. The CDR3 length is 14 residues.